One sample yielded the 8 T cell receptor beta chains listed below, sequenced in a study of cytomegalovirus exposure and HLA in healthy donors. Both 60 Vbeta primers and 13 Jbeta primers went into the PCR. Using immunoSEQ multiplex PCR, the repertoire was profiled, and TCRdb retains in-frame clones only, with some absent. The sample carries over 150,000 clones, more than 65% recorded once. Material: PBMCs. The receptors were gathered from a woman aged 45-65 years in good health and CMV-seronegative.

This clone was picked up one time. V gene TRBV5-1 combines with J gene TRBJ1-2; 10 nucleotides line up with TRBD1. CDR3 length: 14 residues. V was pared by 6 bases and J by 4 bases, with 6 bases of the junction left unmatched. Germline CDR1 reads SGHRS; CDR2 reads YFSETQ. Here the CDR3 DNA reads TGCGCCAGCAACTCCTGGACAGGGGGCTATGGCTACACCTTC. It translates to CASNSWTGGYGYTF. The full variable domain, rest sourced from reference TRBV5-1 and TRBJ1-2, is KAGVTQTPRYLIKTRGQQVTLSCSPISGHRSVSWYQQTPGQGLQFLFEYFSETQRNKGNFPGRFSGRQFSNSRSEMNVSTLELGDSALYLCASNSWTGGYGYTFGSGTRLTVV.

The chain links TRBV5-6 to TRBJ1-2; D may be TRBD1 (6 bases). From germline, CDR1 is SGHDT and CDR2 YYEEEE. This CDR3 comprises 15 residues. V shed 0 bases and J shed 4 bases, with 13 bases lying between them. The DNA of the CDR3 is TGTGCCAGCAGCTTGGGGCAGGGGCTTCTCTATGGCTACACCTTC. This translates into CASSLGQGLLYGYTF. Full variable domain (remainder filled in from reference TRBV5-6 and TRBJ1-2): DAGVTQSPTHLIKTRGQQVTLRCSPKSGHDTVSWYQQALGQGPQFIFQYYEEEERQRGNFPDRFSGHQFPNYSSELNVNALLLGDSALYLCASSLGQGLLYGYTFGSGTRLTVV.

This clone has just a few counts. J is TRBJ2-7 and V is TRBV28; 7 bases are a match to TRBD1. Germline V gives CDR1 MDHEN, CDR2 SYDVKM. CDR3 length: 14 residues. Unmatched junction bases numbered 3, after V lost 2 bases and J lost 2 bases. CDR3 loop: CASSLIQGAYEQYF. The CDR3 nucleotides read TGTGCCAGCAGTTTAATTCAGGGGGCCTACGAGCAGTACTTC.

The V gene is TRBV19, the J gene TRBJ2-7, with 9 positions matching TRBD1. CDR3 length equals 16 residues. J lost 4 bases, V lost 1 base, and 8 bases had no gene match. Germline V gene data show CDR1 as LNHDA and CDR2 as SQIVND (reference sequence). This chain's CDR3 is CASSIVLATGGYEQYF. The CDR3 DNA follows: TGTGCCAGTAGTATAGTTTTGGCGACAGGGGGTTACGAGCAGTACTTC.

This clone was seen only a few times. This chain joins TRBV19 and TRBJ1-4; D is perhaps TRBD1 (5 bases). CDR3 length equals 13 residues. The germline V gene encodes CDR1 LNHDA and CDR2 SQIVND (reference sequence). V was cut by 6 bases and J by 8 bases, with 13 bases left in between. The CDR3 loop reads CASRAQGREKLFF. Written as DNA, the CDR3 is TGTGCCAGTAGGGCCCAGGGAAGGGAAAAACTGTTTTTT.

The rearrangement uses TRBV10-3 and TRBJ2-5; tentatively, D is TRBD1 (5 bases). Germline lookup yields CDR1 ENHRY and CDR2 SYGVKD. The CDR3 extends over 15 amino acids. V was clipped by 6 bases and J by 0 bases, with 14 bases between them. The CDR3 bases are TGTGCCATCAGAGGGGCCCCTCGCGACCAAGAGACCCAGTACTTC. Translating gives CAIRGAPRDQETQYF.

This clone has only one observation. The chain couples TRBV27 to TRBJ2-7; D ambiguous. The CDR3 consists of 11 residues. Germline lookup yields CDR1 MNHEY and CDR2 SMNVEV (reference sequence). Trimming left V 6 bases short and J 1 base short, with 4 bases between. CDR3 loop: CASRQSYEQYF. CDR3 in DNA: TGTGCCAGCAGACAGTCCTACGAGCAGTACTTC.

The chain has TRBV28 and TRBJ1-5; TRBD1 matches 8 bases. V lost 7 bases to trimming and J lost 5 bases; unmatched junction nucleotides: 10. In germline, CDR1 is MDHEN, CDR2 SYDVKM. The CDR3 is 15 residues long. In DNA form, the CDR3 reads TGTGCCAGCAAAGAGAGCAGGGGGCTGTATCAGCCCCAGCATTTT. It encodes CASKESRGLYQPQHF.